Following are 3 T cell receptor beta chains from one sample sequenced in a study of T cells in localized non-small cell lung cancer. Sequencing was performed with immunoSEQ multiplex PCR; in TCRdb, only in-frame clones are kept and a portion is missing. This table has roughly 38,000 clones, about 86% appearing once. The sample consisted of peripheral blood, taken before any cancer treatment. These receptor sequences come from a woman between 18 and 49 years old with stage III lung adenocarcinoma.

The genes are TRBV5-1 and TRBJ2-7; unclear D gene. The length of the CDR3 is 13 residues. Germline loops: CDR1 SGHRS, CDR2 YFSETQ. V shed 0 bases and J shed 6 bases, with 10 bases lying between them. Here the CDR3 reads CASSLAQIGEQYF. The CDR3 bases are TGCGCCAGCAGCTTGGCCCAAATAGGCGAGCAGTACTTC.

The chain employs TRBV7-8 and TRBJ2-1, with 11 positions matching TRBD2. The CDR3 extends over 15 amino acids. Germline V CDR1 and CDR2: SGHVS, FQNEAQ. After removal of 0 bases from V and 6 bases from J, the junction contained 1 base not matched to a gene. This CDR3 reads CASSLALAGVNEQFF. CDR3 bases: TGTGCCAGCAGCTTAGCACTAGCGGGGGTCAATGAGCAGTTCTTC.

The V gene is TRBV29-1, the J gene TRBJ1-1, with TRBD1 as a possible D gene (5 bases). Per germline, CDR1 SQVTM and CDR2 ANQGSEA. V was pared by 2 bases and J by 4 bases, with 14 bases between. This CDR3 has 14 amino acids. CDR3 sequence reads: CSVELQGVSTEAFF. The CDR3 DNA is TGCAGCGTTGAACTCCAGGGTGTTAGCACTGAAGCTTTCTTT.